This T cell receptor (beta chain) was sequenced for a study of T cell responses to AZD1222 COVID-19 vaccine. Study-wide results and caveats: Donors were mostly white British, more females; clonal diversity possibly underestimated.

The germline gives CDR1 SQVTM, CDR2 ANQGSEA. The ends lost 3 bases at V and 8 bases at J; junction bases unmatched: 7. The CDR3 length is 13 residues. Produced via immunoSEQ multiplex PCR; TCRdb's table is partial and in-frame only. The sample lists approximately 180,000 clones, 85% to 90% seen once, with roughly 6.5% in the top ten. Turning to this clone: No antigen is known for it.

This sequence originates from an adult in good health. Sequences were derived from peripheral blood, sampled on day 0 of AZD1222 vaccination. The chain is built from TRBV29-1 and TRBJ1-2; 9 nucleotides agree with TRBD1. The CDR3 nucleotides read TGCAGCGTTGATTTACAGGGGGCCGAGGGCTACACCTTC. It encodes CSVDLQGAEGYTF.